The rows below give T cell receptor beta chains drawn from one sample of a study of beta chain features in type 1 diabetes. Assay: immunoSEQ multiplex PCR; the TCRdb copy retains only in-frame clones and omits some. The sample holds roughly 150,000 clones; about 8.1% are singletons and the top ten take 0.65%. The sample was central memory CD4+ T cells from blood. The receptor set was obtained from a man aged 18 to 35 in good health. The CDR3 runs from the conserved cysteine through the conserved F or W. Fields, in order: D gene, J gene, V gene, clone size, CDR3 DNA, CDR3 protein. D genes are given only for firm matches. Clone size is given for some rows only: seen once, a few or many times, or a class if the clone is expanded.

D gene: NA
J gene: TRBJ1-5
V gene: TRBV28
clone size: NA
CDR3 DNA: TGTGCCAGCGTCGTTCCGGGTAGCGGTCAGCCCCAGCATTTT
CDR3 protein: CASVVPGSGQPQHF

D gene: TRBD1
J gene: TRBJ2-2
V gene: TRBV28
clone size: few
CDR3 DNA: TGTGCCACCAGAACCGAGGGGGCCCCCGGGGAGCTGTTTTTT
CDR3 protein: CATRTEGAPGELFF

D gene: NA
J gene: TRBJ1-2
V gene: TRBV6-5
clone size: NA
CDR3 DNA: TGTGCCAGCAGTTACTCGAACACAGGGCGGTATGGCTACACCTTC
CDR3 protein: CASSYSNTGRYGYTF

D gene: NA
J gene: TRBJ1-3
V gene: TRBV6-5
clone size: NA
CDR3 DNA: TGTGCCAGCAATCACCCAGCGGAAAACACCATATATTTT
CDR3 protein: CASNHPAENTIYF

D gene: TRBD1
J gene: TRBJ2-3
V gene: TRBV7-9
clone size: few
CDR3 DNA: TGTGCCAGCAGCGCTACAGGGGGCCGCTCCCTCCTGTTT
CDR3 protein: CASSATGGRSLLF

D gene: NA
J gene: TRBJ1-1
V gene: TRBV9
clone size: NA
CDR3 DNA: TGTGCCAGCAGCGTACAGGATATAATGAACACTGAAGCTTTCTTT
CDR3 protein: CASSVQDIMNTEAFF

D gene: TRBD1
J gene: TRBJ1-4
V gene: TRBV6-1
clone size: few
CDR3 DNA: TGTGCCAGCAGTGAAGTCTCGACAGGGGGTATTGAAAAACTGTTTTTT
CDR3 protein: CASSEVSTGGIEKLFF

D gene: NA
J gene: TRBJ2-5
V gene: TRBV7-9
clone size: many
CDR3 DNA: TGTGCCAGCAGACTTAGCGGCCAAGAGACCCAGTACTTC
CDR3 protein: CASRLSGQETQYF

D gene: TRBD1
J gene: TRBJ2-4
V gene: TRBV4-1
clone size: NA
CDR3 DNA: TGCGCCAGCAGTGGACAGGGGGCGCTTCTAGCCAAAAACATTCAGTACTTC
CDR3 protein: CASSGQGALLAKNIQYF

D gene: NA
J gene: TRBJ1-2
V gene: TRBV7-9
clone size: many
CDR3 DNA: TGTGCCAGCAGCTTAGCCCAGATTAACTATGGCTACACCTTC
CDR3 protein: CASSLAQINYGYTF

D gene: TRBD1
J gene: TRBJ1-2
V gene: TRBV5-4
clone size: few
CDR3 DNA: TGTGCCAGCAGCTTGACAGGGGAAAGGGCCTATGGCTACACCTTC
CDR3 protein: CASSLTGERAYGYTF

D gene: NA
J gene: TRBJ2-3
V gene: TRBV11-2
clone size: NA
CDR3 DNA: TGTGCCAGCAGCTTAGAGAGTAACAGGAATACGCAGTATTTT
CDR3 protein: CASSLESNRNTQYF